A selection of T cell receptor beta chains follows, all from one sample in a study of PD-1 blockade in classical Hodgkin lymphoma. The repertoire was sequenced with immunoSEQ multiplex PCR; TCRdb's copy has only in-frame clones and lacks some. The data contain some 93,000 clones, around 78% of them seen just once; the ten biggest clones take up just under 9.5%. The source was peripheral blood mononuclear cells (PBMCs), collected before the fourth cycle of nivolumab. Every receptor here comes from a human donor with classical Hodgkin lymphoma. Each CDR3 is given with its conserved first and last residue. The order of the fields is J gene, D gene, CDR3 length, clone size, V gene, CDR3 protein, CDR3 DNA. The D gene is left open where the match is weak. The size field is filled for only some rows; it gives once, few, many or a size class.

J gene: TRBJ2-1; D gene: .; CDR3 length: 17; clone size: .; V gene: TRBV7-9; CDR3 protein: CASSLVRGASFYNEQFF; CDR3 DNA: TGTGCCAGCAGCTTAGTACGGGGAGCTAGTTTTTACAATGAGCAGTTCTTC
J gene: TRBJ1-5; D gene: .; CDR3 length: 14; clone size: .; V gene: TRBV6-1; CDR3 protein: CASSPQRISLPQHF; CDR3 DNA: TGTGCCAGCTCCCCCCAGAGGATATCATTGCCCCAGCATTTT
J gene: TRBJ1-5; D gene: .; CDR3 length: 16; clone size: once; V gene: TRBV19; CDR3 protein: CASSIIGALSNQPQHF; CDR3 DNA: TGTGCCAGTAGTATTATAGGGGCCCTTAGCAATCAGCCCCAGCATTTT
J gene: TRBJ2-5; D gene: TRBD2; CDR3 length: 15; clone size: .; V gene: TRBV19; CDR3 protein: CASSETSGRAETQYF; CDR3 DNA: TGTGCCAGTAGCGAGACTAGCGGGAGGGCTGAGACCCAGTACTTC
J gene: TRBJ2-1; D gene: .; CDR3 length: 16; clone size: .; V gene: TRBV7-2; CDR3 protein: CASSSNRQEPFNEQFF; CDR3 DNA: TGTGCCAGCAGCTCGAACAGGCAGGAGCCATTCAATGAGCAGTTCTTC
J gene: TRBJ2-7; D gene: .; CDR3 length: 14; clone size: .; V gene: TRBV4-3; CDR3 protein: CASSQEELSYEQYF; CDR3 DNA: TGCGCCAGCAGCCAAGAAGAATTGTCCTACGAGCAGTACTTC
J gene: TRBJ2-3; D gene: .; CDR3 length: 14; clone size: medium-sized; V gene: TRBV6-5; CDR3 protein: CASSYSDRPDTQYF; CDR3 DNA: TGTGCCAGCAGTTACTCGGACCGTCCGGATACGCAGTATTTT
J gene: TRBJ1-1; D gene: .; CDR3 length: 15; clone size: .; V gene: TRBV5-1; CDR3 protein: CASSRPGGGGSEAFF; CDR3 DNA: TGCGCCAGCAGCCGACCGGGCGGGGGAGGGTCTGAAGCTTTCTTT
J gene: TRBJ2-5; D gene: TRBD1; CDR3 length: 13; clone size: .; V gene: TRBV6-6; CDR3 protein: CASMHRGRETQYF; CDR3 DNA: TGTGCCAGCATGCACAGGGGGCGGGAGACCCAGTACTTC
J gene: TRBJ2-2; D gene: TRBD2; CDR3 length: 19; clone size: .; V gene: TRBV7-3; CDR3 protein: CASSLTGLAGSTNTGELFF; CDR3 DNA: TGTGCCAGCAGCTTAACGGGACTAGCGGGCTCAACGAACACCGGGGAGCTGTTTTTT
J gene: TRBJ2-1; D gene: .; CDR3 length: 15; clone size: few; V gene: TRBV4-1; CDR3 protein: CASSQGSAPYNEQFF; CDR3 DNA: TGCGCCAGCAGCCAAGGTAGTGCCCCCTACAATGAGCAGTTCTTC
J gene: TRBJ1-2; D gene: .; CDR3 length: 14; clone size: .; V gene: TRBV28; CDR3 protein: CASRAVGGAGGYTF; CDR3 DNA: TGTGCCAGCAGAGCCGTTGGGGGGGCTGGTGGCTACACCTTC
J gene: TRBJ1-2; D gene: .; CDR3 length: 12; clone size: .; V gene: TRBV29-1; CDR3 protein: CSVASAGYGYTF; CDR3 DNA: TGCAGCGTTGCATCGGCGGGGTATGGCTACACCTTC
J gene: TRBJ1-2; D gene: .; CDR3 length: 16; clone size: .; V gene: TRBV4-2; CDR3 protein: CASSQVFSGQAYGYTF; CDR3 DNA: TGTGCCAGCAGCCAAGTTTTTTCCGGCCAGGCCTATGGCTACACCTTC
J gene: TRBJ1-3; D gene: TRBD1; CDR3 length: 15; clone size: .; V gene: TRBV4-1; CDR3 protein: CASSQVQTGTVTIYF; CDR3 DNA: TGCGCCAGCAGCCAAGTCCAGACAGGGACGGTCACCATATATTTT
J gene: TRBJ1-3; D gene: .; CDR3 length: 15; clone size: .; V gene: TRBV7-9; CDR3 protein: CASSLAGTAGNTIYF; CDR3 DNA: TGTGCCAGCAGCTTAGCTGGGACGGCTGGAAACACCATATATTTT
J gene: TRBJ1-3; D gene: TRBD1; CDR3 length: 15; clone size: once; V gene: TRBV5-5; CDR3 protein: CASSWTGSSGNTIYF; CDR3 DNA: TGTGCCAGCAGCTGGACAGGGAGCTCTGGAAACACCATATATTTT
J gene: TRBJ2-7; D gene: TRBD2; CDR3 length: 15; clone size: .; V gene: TRBV11-2; CDR3 protein: CASSWTSGGNYEQYF; CDR3 DNA: TGTGCCAGCAGCTGGACTAGCGGGGGAAACTACGAGCAGTACTTC
J gene: TRBJ1-1; D gene: TRBD1; CDR3 length: 15; clone size: .; V gene: TRBV5-1; CDR3 protein: CASSPRQGRDTEAFF; CDR3 DNA: TGCGCCAGCAGCCCAAGACAGGGACGGGACACTGAAGCTTTCTTT
J gene: TRBJ1-4; D gene: .; CDR3 length: 16; clone size: once; V gene: TRBV5-5; CDR3 protein: CASSQMDVATNEKLFF; CDR3 DNA: TGTGCCAGCAGCCAGATGGACGTTGCAACTAATGAAAAACTGTTTTTT
J gene: TRBJ2-7; D gene: .; CDR3 length: 18; clone size: .; V gene: TRBV4-2; CDR3 protein: CASSQDILGDGGLYEQYF; CDR3 DNA: TGTGCCAGCAGCCAAGATATTCTGGGTGACGGAGGGCTCTACGAGCAGTACTTC
J gene: TRBJ2-7; D gene: .; CDR3 length: 14; clone size: .; V gene: TRBV7-3; CDR3 protein: CASSLLPESYEQYF; CDR3 DNA: TGTGCCAGCAGCTTACTCCCAGAGTCCTACGAGCAGTACTTC
J gene: TRBJ1-4; D gene: .; CDR3 length: 14; clone size: .; V gene: TRBV19; CDR3 protein: CASSPDSRGQKLFF; CDR3 DNA: TGTGCCAGTAGTCCAGACTCCCGAGGGCAAAAACTGTTTTTT
J gene: TRBJ2-7; D gene: TRBD2; CDR3 length: 12; clone size: .; V gene: TRBV10-3; CDR3 protein: CAIKTSAYEQYF; CDR3 DNA: TGTGCCATTAAGACTAGCGCCTACGAGCAGTACTTC
J gene: TRBJ2-5; D gene: .; CDR3 length: 13; clone size: few; V gene: TRBV25-1; CDR3 protein: CASSAGTQETQYF; CDR3 DNA: TGTGCCAGCAGTGCCGGGACCCAAGAGACCCAGTACTTC
J gene: TRBJ2-2; D gene: .; CDR3 length: 14; clone size: .; V gene: TRBV6-5; CDR3 protein: CASSHVPNTGELFF; CDR3 DNA: TGTGCCAGCAGTCACGTCCCGAACACCGGGGAGCTGTTTTTT
J gene: TRBJ2-5; D gene: .; CDR3 length: 17; clone size: few; V gene: TRBV5-1; CDR3 protein: CASSLAVTTGMVETQYF; CDR3 DNA: TGCGCCAGCAGCTTGGCCGTCACAACAGGGATGGTCGAGACCCAGTACTTC
J gene: TRBJ1-2; D gene: .; CDR3 length: 12; clone size: .; V gene: TRBV10-3; CDR3 protein: CATQPRGNGYTF; CDR3 DNA: TGTGCCACCCAGCCTAGGGGAAATGGCTACACCTTC
J gene: TRBJ2-1; D gene: TRBD2; CDR3 length: 16; clone size: .; V gene: TRBV10-3; CDR3 protein: CAISERSGATYNEQFF; CDR3 DNA: TGTGCCATCAGTGAGCGTAGCGGGGCGACCTACAATGAGCAGTTCTTC
J gene: TRBJ2-5; D gene: .; CDR3 length: 13; clone size: few; V gene: TRBV11-2; CDR3 protein: CASSLVVGDAKYF; CDR3 DNA: TGTGCCAGCAGCTTAGTGGTTGGGGACGCGAAGTACTTC
J gene: TRBJ2-3; D gene: .; CDR3 length: 16; clone size: .; V gene: TRBV7-9; CDR3 protein: CASSLRLSGSTDTQYF; CDR3 DNA: TGTGCCAGCAGCTTACGGCTAAGCGGGAGCACAGATACGCAGTATTTT
J gene: TRBJ2-3; D gene: .; CDR3 length: 12; clone size: .; V gene: TRBV2; CDR3 protein: CASSEGRDTQYF; CDR3 DNA: TGTGCCAGCAGTGAGGGAAGAGATACGCAGTATTTT